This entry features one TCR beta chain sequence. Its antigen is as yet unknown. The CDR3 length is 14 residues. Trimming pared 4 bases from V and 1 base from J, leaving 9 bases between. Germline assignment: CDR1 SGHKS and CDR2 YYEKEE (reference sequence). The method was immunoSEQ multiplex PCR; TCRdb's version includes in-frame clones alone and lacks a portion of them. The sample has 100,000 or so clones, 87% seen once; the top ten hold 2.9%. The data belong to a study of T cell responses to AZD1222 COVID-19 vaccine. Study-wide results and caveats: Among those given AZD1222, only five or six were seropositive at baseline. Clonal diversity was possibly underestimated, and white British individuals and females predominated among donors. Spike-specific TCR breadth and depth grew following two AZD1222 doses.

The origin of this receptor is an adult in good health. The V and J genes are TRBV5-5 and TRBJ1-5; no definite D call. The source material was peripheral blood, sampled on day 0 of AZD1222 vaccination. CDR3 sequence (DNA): TGTGCCAGCAGCCGCGACACCAGCAATCAGCCCCAGCATTTT. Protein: CASSRDTSNQPQHF. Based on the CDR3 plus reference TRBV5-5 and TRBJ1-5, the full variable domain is DAGVTQSPTHLIKTRGQQVTLRCSPISGHKSVSWYQQVLGQGPQFIFQYYEKEERGRGNFPDRFSARQFPNYSSELNVNALLLGDSALYLCASSRDTSNQPQHFGDGTRLSIL.